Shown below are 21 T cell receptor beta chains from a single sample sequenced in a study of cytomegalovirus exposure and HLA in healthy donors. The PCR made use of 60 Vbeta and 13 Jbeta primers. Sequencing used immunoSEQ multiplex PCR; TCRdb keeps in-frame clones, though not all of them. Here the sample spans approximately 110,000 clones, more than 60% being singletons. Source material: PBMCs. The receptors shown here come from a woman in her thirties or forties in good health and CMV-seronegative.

The CDR3 loop reads CASSLGGVREKLFF. As DNA, the CDR3 is TGCGCCAGCAGCTTGGGGGGAGTACGTGAAAAACTGTTTTTT. The rearrangement uses TRBV5-1 and TRBJ1-4; D call uncertain. The CDR3 is 14 amino acids. V lost 0 bases and J 7 bases, leaving 10 bases between the germline ends. Germline V gene sequence: CDR1 SGHRS, CDR2 YFSETQ.

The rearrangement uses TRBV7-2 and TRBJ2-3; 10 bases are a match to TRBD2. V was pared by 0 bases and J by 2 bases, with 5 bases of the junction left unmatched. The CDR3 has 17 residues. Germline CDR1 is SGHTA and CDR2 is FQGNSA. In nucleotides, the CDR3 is TGTGCCAGCAGCTTAGCGGGAGCGGGAGGGCCCACAGATACGCAGTATTTT. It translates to CASSLAGAGGPTDTQYF. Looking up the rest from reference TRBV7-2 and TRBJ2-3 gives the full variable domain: GAGVSQSPSNKVTEKGKDVELRCDPISGHTALYWYRQSLGQGLEFLIYFQGNSAPDKSGLPSDRFSAERTGGSVSTLTIQRTQQEDSAVYLCASSLAGAGGPTDTQYFGPGTRLTVL.

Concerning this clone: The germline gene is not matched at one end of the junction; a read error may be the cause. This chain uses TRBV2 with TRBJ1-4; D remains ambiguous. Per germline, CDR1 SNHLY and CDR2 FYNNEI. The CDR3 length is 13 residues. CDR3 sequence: CASTRGINEKLLF. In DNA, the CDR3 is TGTGCCAGCACGCGAGGGATTAATGAAAAACTGCTTTTT.

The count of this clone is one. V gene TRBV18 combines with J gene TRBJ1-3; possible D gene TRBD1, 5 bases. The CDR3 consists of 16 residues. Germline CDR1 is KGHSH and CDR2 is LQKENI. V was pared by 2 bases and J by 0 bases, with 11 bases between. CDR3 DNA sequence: TGTGCCAGCTCACCAGGGGCAGGTTACTCTGGAAACACCATATATTTT. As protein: CASSPGAGYSGNTIYF. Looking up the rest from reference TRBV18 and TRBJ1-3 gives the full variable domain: NAGVMQNPRHLVRRRGQEARLRCSPMKGHSHVYWYRQLPEEGLKFMVYLQKENIIDESGMPKERFSAEFPKEGPSILRIQQVVRGDSAAYFCASSPGAGYSGNTIYFGEGSWLTVV.

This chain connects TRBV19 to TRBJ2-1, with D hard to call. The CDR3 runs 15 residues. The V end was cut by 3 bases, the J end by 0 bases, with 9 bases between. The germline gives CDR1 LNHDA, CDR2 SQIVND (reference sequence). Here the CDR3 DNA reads TGTGCCAGTAGTATTGAATACTACTCCTACAATGAGCAGTTCTTC. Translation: CASSIEYYSYNEQFF.

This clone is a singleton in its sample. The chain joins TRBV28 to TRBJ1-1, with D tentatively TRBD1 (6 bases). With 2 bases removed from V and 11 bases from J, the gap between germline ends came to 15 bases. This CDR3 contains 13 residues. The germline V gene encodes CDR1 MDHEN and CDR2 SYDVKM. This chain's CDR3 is CASSLSIQGRAFF. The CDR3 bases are TGTGCCAGCAGTTTAAGCATACAGGGTCGGGCTTTCTTT. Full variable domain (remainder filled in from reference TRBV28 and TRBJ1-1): DVKVTQSSRYLVKRTGEKVFLECVQDMDHENMFWYRQDPGLGLRLIYFSYDVKMKEKGDIPEGYSVSREKKERFSLILESASTNQTSMYLCASSLSIQGRAFFGQGTRLTVV.

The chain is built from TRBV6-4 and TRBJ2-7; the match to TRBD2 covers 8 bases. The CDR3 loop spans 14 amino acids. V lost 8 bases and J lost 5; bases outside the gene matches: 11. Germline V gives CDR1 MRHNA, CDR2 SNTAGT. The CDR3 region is CASRSRTSRNEQYF. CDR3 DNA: TGTGCCAGCCGTTCCCGGACTAGCAGGAACGAGCAGTACTTC.

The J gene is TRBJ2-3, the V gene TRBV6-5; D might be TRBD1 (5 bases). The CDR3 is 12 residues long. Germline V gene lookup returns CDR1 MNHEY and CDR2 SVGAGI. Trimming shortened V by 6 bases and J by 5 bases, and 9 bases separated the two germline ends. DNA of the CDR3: TGTGCCAGCAGCTCAACAGGAGATACGCAGTATTTT. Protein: CASSSTGDTQYF.

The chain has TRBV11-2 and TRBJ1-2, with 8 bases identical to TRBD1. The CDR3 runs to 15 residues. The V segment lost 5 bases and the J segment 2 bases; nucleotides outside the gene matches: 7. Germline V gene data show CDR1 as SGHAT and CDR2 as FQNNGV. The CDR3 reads CASSGRQGINYGYTF. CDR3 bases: TGTGCCAGCAGCGGGCGACAGGGGATAAACTATGGCTACACCTTC. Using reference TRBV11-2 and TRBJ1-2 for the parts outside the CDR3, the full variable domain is EAGVAQSPRYKIIEKRQSVAFWCNPISGHATLYWYQQILGQGPKLLIQFQNNGVVDDSQLPKDRFSAERLKGVDSTLKIQPAKLEDSAVYLCASSGRQGINYGYTFGSGTRLTVV.

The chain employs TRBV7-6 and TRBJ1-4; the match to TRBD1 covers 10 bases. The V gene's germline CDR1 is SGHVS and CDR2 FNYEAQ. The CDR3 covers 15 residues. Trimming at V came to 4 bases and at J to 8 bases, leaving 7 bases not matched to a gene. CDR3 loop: CASSWDRGPLEKLFF. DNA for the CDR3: TGTGCCAGCAGCTGGGACAGGGGTCCCTTGGAAAAACTGTTTTTT.

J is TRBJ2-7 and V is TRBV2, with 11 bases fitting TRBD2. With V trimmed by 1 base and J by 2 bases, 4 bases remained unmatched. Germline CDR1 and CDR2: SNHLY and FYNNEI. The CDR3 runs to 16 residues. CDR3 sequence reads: CASSEGSGRAPYEQYF. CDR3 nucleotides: TGTGCCAGCAGTGAAGGTAGCGGGAGGGCCCCCTACGAGCAGTACTTC.

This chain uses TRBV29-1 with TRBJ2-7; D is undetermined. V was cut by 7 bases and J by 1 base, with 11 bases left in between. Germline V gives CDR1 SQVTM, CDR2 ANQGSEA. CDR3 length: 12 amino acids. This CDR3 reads CSARDNSYEQYF. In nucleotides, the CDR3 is TGCAGCGCCCGTGACAATTCCTACGAGCAGTACTTC.

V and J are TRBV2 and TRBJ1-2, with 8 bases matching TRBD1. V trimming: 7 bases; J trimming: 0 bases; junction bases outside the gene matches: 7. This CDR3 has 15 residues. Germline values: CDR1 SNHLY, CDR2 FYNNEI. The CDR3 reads CASNLQQGANYGYTF. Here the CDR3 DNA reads TGTGCCAGCAACCTCCAACAGGGGGCTAACTATGGCTACACCTTC.

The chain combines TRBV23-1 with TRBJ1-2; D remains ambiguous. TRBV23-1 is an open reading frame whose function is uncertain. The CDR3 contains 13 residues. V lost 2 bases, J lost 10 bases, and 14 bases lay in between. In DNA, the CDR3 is TGCGCCAGCAGTCAAGGGCTCGTTTTCTCCTACACCTTC. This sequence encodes CASSQGLVFSYTF.

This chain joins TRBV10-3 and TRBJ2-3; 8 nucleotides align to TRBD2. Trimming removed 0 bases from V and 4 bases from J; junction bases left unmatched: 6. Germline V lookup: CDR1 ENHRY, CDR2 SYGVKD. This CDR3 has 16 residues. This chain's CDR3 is CAISESSLAEPDTQYF. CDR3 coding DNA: TGTGCCATCAGTGAGTCATCACTAGCGGAGCCAGATACGCAGTATTTT.

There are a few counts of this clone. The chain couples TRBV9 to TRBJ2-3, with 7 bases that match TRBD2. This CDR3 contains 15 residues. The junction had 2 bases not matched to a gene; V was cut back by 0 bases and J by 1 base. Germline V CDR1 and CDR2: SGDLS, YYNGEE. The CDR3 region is CASSVASGGTDTQYF. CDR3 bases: TGTGCCAGCAGCGTAGCGAGCGGGGGCACAGATACGCAGTATTTT.

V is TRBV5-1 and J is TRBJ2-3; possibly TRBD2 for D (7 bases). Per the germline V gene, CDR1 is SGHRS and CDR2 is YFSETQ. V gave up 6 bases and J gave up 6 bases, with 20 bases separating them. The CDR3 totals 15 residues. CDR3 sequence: CASKPQGGGHDTQYF. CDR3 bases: TGCGCCAGCAAACCTCAGGGAGGGGGGCATGATACGCAGTATTTT.

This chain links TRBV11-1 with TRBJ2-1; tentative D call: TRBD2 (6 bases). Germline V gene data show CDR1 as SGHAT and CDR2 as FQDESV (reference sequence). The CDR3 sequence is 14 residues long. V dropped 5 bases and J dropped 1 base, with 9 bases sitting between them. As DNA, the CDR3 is TGTGCCAGCAGCCCGGGGGATTCCTACAATGAGCAGTTCTTC. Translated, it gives CASSPGDSYNEQFF.

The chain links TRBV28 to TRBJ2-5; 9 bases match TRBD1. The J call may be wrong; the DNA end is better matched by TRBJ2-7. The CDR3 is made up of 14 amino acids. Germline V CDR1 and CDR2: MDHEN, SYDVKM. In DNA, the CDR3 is TGTGCCAGCAGGGGGACAGGGAGTCACTACGAGCAGTACTTC. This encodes CASRGTGSHYEQYF.

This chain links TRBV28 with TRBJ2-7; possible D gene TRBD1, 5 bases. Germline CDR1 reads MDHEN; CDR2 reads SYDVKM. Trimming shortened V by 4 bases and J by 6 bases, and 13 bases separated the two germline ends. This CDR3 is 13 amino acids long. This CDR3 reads CASSSRVVSEQYF. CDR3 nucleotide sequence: TGTGCCAGCAGTTCCAGGGTTGTCAGCGAGCAGTACTTC.

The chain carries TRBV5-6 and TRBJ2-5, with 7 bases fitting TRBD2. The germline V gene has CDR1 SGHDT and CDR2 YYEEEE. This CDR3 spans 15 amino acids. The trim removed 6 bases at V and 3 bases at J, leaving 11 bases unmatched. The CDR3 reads CASTMARRGKETQYF. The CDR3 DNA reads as TGTGCCAGCACTATGGCCAGGCGGGGGAAAGAGACCCAGTACTTC. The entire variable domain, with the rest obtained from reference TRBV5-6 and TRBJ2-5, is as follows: DAGVTQSPTHLIKTRGQQVTLRCSPKSGHDTVSWYQQALGQGPQFIFQYYEEEERQRGNFPDRFSGHQFPNYSSELNVNALLLGDSALYLCASTMARRGKETQYFGPGTRLLVL.